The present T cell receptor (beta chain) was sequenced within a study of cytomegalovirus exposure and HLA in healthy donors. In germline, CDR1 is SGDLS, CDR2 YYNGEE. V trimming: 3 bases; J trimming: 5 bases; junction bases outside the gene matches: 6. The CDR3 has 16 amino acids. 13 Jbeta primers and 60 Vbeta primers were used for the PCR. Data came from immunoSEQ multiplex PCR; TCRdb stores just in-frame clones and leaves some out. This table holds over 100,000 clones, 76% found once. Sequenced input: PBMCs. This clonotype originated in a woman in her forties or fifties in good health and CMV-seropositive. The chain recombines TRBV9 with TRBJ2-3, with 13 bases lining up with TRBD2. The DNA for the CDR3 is TGTGCCAGCAGCGCAAGACTAGCGGGGGGAGGAGATACGCAGTATTTT. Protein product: CASSARLAGGGDTQYF.